Included here is one T cell receptor beta chain sequence, with context. This entry is derived from a study of blood T cell repertoires in COVID-19. V shed 0 bases, J shed 6 bases, and the junction held 6 bases outside the gene matches. The CDR3 is made up of 15 amino acids. Categorization into cohorts depended on clinical history that participants reported. Measured with immunoSEQ multiplex PCR; TCRdb has only the in-frame clones, and not every one. The sample holds a few hundred thousand clones; approximately 88% are singletons and the top ten take about 5.5%. V gene TRBV5-3 combines with J gene TRBJ1-5; TRBD1 matches 7 bases. TRBV5-3 is reported as an ORF; its role is uncertain. Sequenced input: PBMCs or T cells enriched from blood (not recorded which). The TCR was taken from a woman in her thirties or forties who had recovered from COVID-19. The CDR3 protein is CARSLDGQGVQPQHF. CDR3 bases: TGTGCCAGAAGCTTGGATGGCCAGGGGGTTCAGCCCCAGCATTTT.